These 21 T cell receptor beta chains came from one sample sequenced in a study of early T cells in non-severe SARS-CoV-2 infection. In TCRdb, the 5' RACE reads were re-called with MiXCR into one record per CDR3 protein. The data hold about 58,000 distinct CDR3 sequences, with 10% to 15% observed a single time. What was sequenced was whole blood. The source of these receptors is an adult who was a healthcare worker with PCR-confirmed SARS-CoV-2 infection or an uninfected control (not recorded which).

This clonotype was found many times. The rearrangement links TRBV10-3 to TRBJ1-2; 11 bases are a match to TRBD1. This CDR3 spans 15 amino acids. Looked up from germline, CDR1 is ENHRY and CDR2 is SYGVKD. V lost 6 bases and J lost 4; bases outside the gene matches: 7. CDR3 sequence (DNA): TGTGCCATCAGAACCGGGACAGGGGGTCTCTATGGCTACACCTTC. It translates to CAIRTGTGGLYGYTF.

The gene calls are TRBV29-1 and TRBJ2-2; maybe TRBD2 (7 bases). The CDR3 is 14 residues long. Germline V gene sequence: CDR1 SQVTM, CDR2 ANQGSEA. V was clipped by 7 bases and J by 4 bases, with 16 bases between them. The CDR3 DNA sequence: TGCAGCGCCCGGAAGGGGGGGATCACCGGGGAGCTGTTTTTT. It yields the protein CSARKGGITGELFF.

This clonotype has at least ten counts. The CDR3 DNA follows: TGTGCCAGCAGCTCCGGCGTTGTAGCATGGAACACTGAAGCTTTCTTT. Translation: CASSSGVVAWNTEAFF. The chain couples TRBV5-4 to TRBJ1-1; D call uncertain. This CDR3 spans 16 amino acids. V lost 3 bases to trimming and J lost 1 base, with 16 bases between them. CDR1 and CDR2 (germline): SGHNT, YYREEE (reference sequence).

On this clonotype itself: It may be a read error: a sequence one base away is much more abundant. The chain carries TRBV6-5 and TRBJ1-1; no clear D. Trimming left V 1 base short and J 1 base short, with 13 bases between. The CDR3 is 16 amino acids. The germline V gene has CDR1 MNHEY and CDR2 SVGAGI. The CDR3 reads CASSYFQVGKNTEAFF. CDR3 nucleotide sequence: TGTGCCAGCAGTTACTTCCAAGTGGGAAAGAACACTGAAGCTTTCTTT.

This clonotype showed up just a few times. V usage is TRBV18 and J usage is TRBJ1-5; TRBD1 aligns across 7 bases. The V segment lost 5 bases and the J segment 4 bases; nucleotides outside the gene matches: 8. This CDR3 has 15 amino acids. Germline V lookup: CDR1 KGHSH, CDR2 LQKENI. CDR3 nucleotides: TGTGCCAGCTCAATCGAGACAGGGCTTAATCAGCCCCAGCATTTT. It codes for CASSIETGLNQPQHF.

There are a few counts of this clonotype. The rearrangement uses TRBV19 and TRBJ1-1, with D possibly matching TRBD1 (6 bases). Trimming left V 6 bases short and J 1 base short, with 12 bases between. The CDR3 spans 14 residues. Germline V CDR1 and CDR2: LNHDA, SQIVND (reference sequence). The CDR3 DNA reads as TGTGCCAGTAGGACGGGACAAGCGAACACTGAAGCTTTCTTT. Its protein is CASRTGQANTEAFF.

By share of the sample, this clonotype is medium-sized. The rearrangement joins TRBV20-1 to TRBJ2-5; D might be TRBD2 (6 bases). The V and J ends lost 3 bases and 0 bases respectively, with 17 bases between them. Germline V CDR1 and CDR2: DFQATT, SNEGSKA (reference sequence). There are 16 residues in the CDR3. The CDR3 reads CSARVPTRGYQETQYF. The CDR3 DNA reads TGCAGTGCTAGGGTCCCGACTAGAGGGTACCAAGAGACCCAGTACTTC.

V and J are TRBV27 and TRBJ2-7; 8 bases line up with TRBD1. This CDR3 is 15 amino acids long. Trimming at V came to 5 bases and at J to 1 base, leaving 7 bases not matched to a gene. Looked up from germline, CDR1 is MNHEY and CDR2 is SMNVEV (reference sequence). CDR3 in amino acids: CASSEGQGFSYEQYF. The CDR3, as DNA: TGTGCCAGCAGTGAAGGACAGGGATTTTCCTACGAGCAGTACTTC.

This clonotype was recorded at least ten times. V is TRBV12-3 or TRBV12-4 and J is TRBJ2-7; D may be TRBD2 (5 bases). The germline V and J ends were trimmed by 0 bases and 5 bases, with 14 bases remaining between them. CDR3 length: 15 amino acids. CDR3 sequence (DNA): TGTGCCAGCAGTTTAGCGCCGGGAACTGTTCACGAGCAGTACTTC. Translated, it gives CASSLAPGTVHEQYF.

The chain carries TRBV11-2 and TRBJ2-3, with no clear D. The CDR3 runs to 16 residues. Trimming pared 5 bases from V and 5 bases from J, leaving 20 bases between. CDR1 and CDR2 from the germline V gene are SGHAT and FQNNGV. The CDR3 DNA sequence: TGTGCCAGCAGCCCACCCCCTGAGAGGATAGGAGATACGCAGTATTTT. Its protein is CASSPPPERIGDTQYF.

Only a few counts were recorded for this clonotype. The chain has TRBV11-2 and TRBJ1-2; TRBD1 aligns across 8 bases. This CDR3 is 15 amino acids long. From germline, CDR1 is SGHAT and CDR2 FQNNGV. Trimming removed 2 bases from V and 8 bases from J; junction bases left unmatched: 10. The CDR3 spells CASSLQTGASYGYTF. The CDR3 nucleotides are TGTGCCAGCAGCTTACAGACAGGGGCCTCATACGGCTACACCTTC.

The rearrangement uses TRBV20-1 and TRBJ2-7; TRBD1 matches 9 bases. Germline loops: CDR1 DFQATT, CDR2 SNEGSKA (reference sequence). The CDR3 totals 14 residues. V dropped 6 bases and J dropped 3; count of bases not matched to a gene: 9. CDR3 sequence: CSAIPGQGRYEQYF. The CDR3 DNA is TGCAGTGCAATACCGGGACAGGGACGCTACGAGCAGTACTTC.

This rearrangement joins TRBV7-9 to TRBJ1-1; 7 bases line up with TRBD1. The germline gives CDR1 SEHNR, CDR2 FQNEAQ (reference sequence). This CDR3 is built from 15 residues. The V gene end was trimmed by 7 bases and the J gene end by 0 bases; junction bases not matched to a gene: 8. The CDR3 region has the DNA TGTGCCAGCACCAGGGACAGTACAATGAACACTGAAGCTTTCTTT. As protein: CASTRDSTMNTEAFF.

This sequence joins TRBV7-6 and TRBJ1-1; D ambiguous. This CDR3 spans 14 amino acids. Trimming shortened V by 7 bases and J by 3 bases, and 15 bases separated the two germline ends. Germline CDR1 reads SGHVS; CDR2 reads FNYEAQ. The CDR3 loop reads CASTPKGWDTEAFF. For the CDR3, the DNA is TGTGCCAGCACCCCGAAGGGATGGGACACTGAAGCTTTCTTT. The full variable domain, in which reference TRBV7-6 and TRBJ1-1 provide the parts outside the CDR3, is GAGVSQSPRYKVTKRGQDVALRCDPISGHVSLYWYRQALGQGPEFLTYFNYEAQQDKSGLPNDRFSAERPEGSISTLTIQRTEQRDSAMYRCASTPKGWDTEAFFGQGTRLTVV.

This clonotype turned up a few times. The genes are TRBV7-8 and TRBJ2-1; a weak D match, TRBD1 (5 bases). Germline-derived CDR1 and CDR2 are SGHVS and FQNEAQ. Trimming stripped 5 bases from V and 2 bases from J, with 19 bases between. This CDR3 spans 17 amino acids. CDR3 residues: CASSPQPQGLTYNEQFF. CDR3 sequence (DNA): TGTGCCAGCAGCCCCCAGCCCCAGGGTTTAACCTACAATGAGCAGTTCTTC.

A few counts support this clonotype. CDR3 in amino acids: CASSLGAAVADEQFF. The CDR3 DNA is TGTGCCAGCAGCTTAGGCGCCGCGGTAGCGGATGAGCAGTTCTTC. This rearrangement joins TRBV7-2 to TRBJ2-1; TRBD2 might be the D (6 bases). The CDR3 has 15 amino acids. V was shortened by 1 base and J by 8 bases, with 15 bases between the two germline ends. Germline V CDR1 and CDR2: SGHTA, FQGNSA.

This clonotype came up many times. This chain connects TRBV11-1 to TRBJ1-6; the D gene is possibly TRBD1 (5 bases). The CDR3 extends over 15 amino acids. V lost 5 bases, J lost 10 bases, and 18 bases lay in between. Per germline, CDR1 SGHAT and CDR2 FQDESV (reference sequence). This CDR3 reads CASSMTEGRLSPLHF. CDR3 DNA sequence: TGTGCCAGCAGCATGACAGAGGGACGGTTATCACCCCTCCACTTT.

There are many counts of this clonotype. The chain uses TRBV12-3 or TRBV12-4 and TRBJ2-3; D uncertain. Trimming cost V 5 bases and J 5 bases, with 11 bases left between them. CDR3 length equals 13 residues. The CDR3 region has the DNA TGTGCCAGCAGTCTGTACCGACAAGATACGCAGTATTTT. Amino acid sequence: CASSLYRQDTQYF.

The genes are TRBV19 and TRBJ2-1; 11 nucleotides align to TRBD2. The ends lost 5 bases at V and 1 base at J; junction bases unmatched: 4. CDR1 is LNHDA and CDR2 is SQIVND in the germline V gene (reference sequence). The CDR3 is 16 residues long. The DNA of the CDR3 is TGTGCCAGTAGTTCGGGACTAGCGGAGTCCTACAATGAGCAGTTCTTC. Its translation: CASSSGLAESYNEQFF.

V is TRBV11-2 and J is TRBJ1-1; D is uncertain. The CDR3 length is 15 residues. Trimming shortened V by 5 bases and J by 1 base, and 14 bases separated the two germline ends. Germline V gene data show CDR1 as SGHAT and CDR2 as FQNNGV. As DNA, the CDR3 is TGTGCCAGCAGCCTTGACTCTTATAGGAACACTGAAGCTTTCTTT. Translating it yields CASSLDSYRNTEAFF.

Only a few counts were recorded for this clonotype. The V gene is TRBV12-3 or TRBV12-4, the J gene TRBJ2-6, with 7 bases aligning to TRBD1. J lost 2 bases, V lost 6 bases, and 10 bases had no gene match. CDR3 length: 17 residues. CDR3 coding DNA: TGTGCCAGCAGCCCTGGGACAGAGGGCCCTGGGGCCAACGTCCTGACTTTC. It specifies CASSPGTEGPGANVLTF.